The 24 T cell receptor beta chains given below trace back to one sample, sequenced in a study of blood T cell repertoires in COVID-19. Sequencing was performed with immunoSEQ multiplex PCR; in TCRdb, only in-frame clones are kept and a portion is missing. The repertoire holds under 500,000 clones, with approximately 90% as singletons. Material for sequencing was peripheral blood. The receptors come from a woman in her 30s with acute or convalescent COVID-19.

This rearrangement joins TRBV19 to TRBJ1-1; maybe TRBD1 (5 bases). The CDR3 is 13 residues long. The germline V and J ends were trimmed by 1 base and 6 bases, with 9 bases remaining between them. In germline, CDR1 is LNHDA, CDR2 SQIVND (reference sequence). Here the CDR3 DNA reads TGTGCCAGTAGTATAGGCAGGGTCCCTGAAGCTTTCTTT. This encodes CASSIGRVPEAFF.

This chain joins TRBV29-1 and TRBJ1-1, with a tentative D call TRBD1 (6 bases). Looked up from germline, CDR1 is SQVTM and CDR2 is ANQGSEA. Trimming removed 0 bases at V and 9 bases at J, with 14 bases between. The CDR3 contains 13 residues. The CDR3 sequence: CSVEDGEGGQAFF. The CDR3 DNA sequence: TGCAGCGTTGAAGATGGAGAAGGGGGACAAGCTTTCTTT.

The CDR3 nucleotides read TGCGCCAGCGGGACAGGGCTACATAGCAATCAGCCCCAGCATTTT. It yields the protein CASGTGLHSNQPQHF. The rearrangement uses TRBV10-1 and TRBJ1-5; TRBD1 matches 9 bases. The CDR3 sequence is 15 residues long. CDR1 and CDR2 (germline): WNHNN, SYGVQD (reference sequence). Germline trimming cut 8 bases from V and 0 bases from J; bases unmatched to any gene: 5.

V and J are TRBV24-1 and TRBJ2-3; the match to TRBD1 covers 7 bases. J was trimmed by 2 bases and V by 4 bases; bases with no gene match: 5. Germline lookup yields CDR1 KGHDR and CDR2 SFDVKD. This CDR3 contains 15 residues. CDR3 DNA: TGTGCCACCAGTGACAGACAGGGTACCACAGATACGCAGTATTTT. It yields the protein CATSDRQGTTDTQYF.

The chain recombines TRBV30 with TRBJ1-4; D might be TRBD1 (5 bases). The length of the CDR3 is 15 residues. V lost 0 bases and J lost 5, with 13 bases in between. Germline V gene sequence: CDR1 GTSNPN, CDR2 SVGIG (reference sequence). CDR3 in amino acids: CAWSVRAGSNEKLFF. The CDR3 bases are TGTGCCTGGAGTGTACGTGCAGGGTCGAATGAAAAACTGTTTTTT. The full variable domain, in which reference TRBV30 and TRBJ1-4 provide the parts outside the CDR3, is SQTIHQWPATLVQPVGSPLSLECTVEGTSNPNLYWYRQAAGRGLQLLFYSVGIGQISSEVPQNLSASRPQDRQFILSSKKLLLSDSGFYLCAWSVRAGSNEKLFFGSGTQLSVL.

This clone was detected only once. The chain is built from TRBV5-1 and TRBJ2-3; D may be TRBD2 (6 bases). The CDR3 length is 15 residues. The germline V gene encodes CDR1 SGHRS and CDR2 YFSETQ. V was clipped by 0 bases and J by 6 bases, with 14 bases between them. The CDR3: CASSLDGTQSDTQYF. Written as DNA, the CDR3 is TGCGCCAGCAGCTTGGACGGGACTCAAAGCGATACGCAGTATTTT.

The V and J genes are TRBV5-1 and TRBJ1-1; D not certain. Between the trimmed V and J ends, which lost 2 bases and 1 base, there was a span of 9 bases. In germline, CDR1 is SGHRS, CDR2 YFSETQ. This CDR3 is 14 amino acids long. Written as DNA, the CDR3 is TGCGCCAGCAGCTTCTCTCCCGGGAACACTGAAGCTTTCTTT. Its protein is CASSFSPGNTEAFF.

The chain employs TRBV12-5 and TRBJ1-2, with TRBD1 as a possible D gene (6 bases). The CDR3 length is 13 residues. Trimming left V 5 bases short and J 4 bases short, with 11 bases between. CDR1 is LGHNT, CDR2 FRNRAP, per germline. CDR3 sequence: CASGTTGSYGYTF. The DNA of the CDR3 is TGTGCTAGTGGTACCACAGGGTCCTATGGCTACACCTTC.

V usage is TRBV28 and J usage is TRBJ2-3; 9 bases are a match to TRBD1. In germline, CDR1 is MDHEN, CDR2 SYDVKM. V shed 5 bases, J shed 3 bases, and the junction held 9 bases outside the gene matches. The CDR3 runs 16 residues. The DNA for the CDR3 is TGTGCCAGCAGTGCGCGGCGGACAGGGGTGACAGATACGCAGTATTTT. Its translation is CASSARRTGVTDTQYF.

This chain links TRBV18 with TRBJ1-2, with a tentative D call TRBD1 (6 bases). V was trimmed by 2 bases and J by 6 bases, leaving 16 bases between them. Germline CDR1 reads KGHSH; CDR2 reads LQKENI. The CDR3 runs 15 residues. The chain's CDR3 is CASSPGGGFLDGYTF. DNA for the CDR3: TGTGCCAGCTCACCAGGCGGGGGCTTTCTGGATGGCTACACCTTC.

The genes are TRBV15 and TRBJ1-1, with D unresolved. Trimming took 0 bases from V and 11 from J, leaving 19 bases between them. CDR3 size: 15 residues. Germline V CDR1 and CDR2: LNHNV, YYDKDF (reference sequence). The CDR3 loop reads CATSRETKAGPRAFF. In DNA, the CDR3 is TGTGCCACCAGCAGAGAAACCAAGGCGGGCCCACGGGCTTTCTTT.

The chain links TRBV11-2 to TRBJ1-6, with D unclear. There are 15 residues in the CDR3. V was trimmed by 1 base and J by 2 bases, leaving 6 bases between them. Per the germline V gene, CDR1 is SGHAT and CDR2 is FQNNGV. CDR3 sequence: CASSLAGAYNSPLHF. In DNA, the CDR3 is TGTGCCAGCAGCTTAGCCGGGGCCTATAATTCACCCCTCCACTTT.

The rearrangement uses TRBV11-3 and TRBJ2-1, with 13 bases aligning to TRBD2. The germline V gene encodes CDR1 SGHNT and CDR2 YENEEA. The V and J ends lost 4 bases and 8 bases, in that order; junction bases with no gene match: 8. CDR3 length: 16 amino acids. CDR3 sequence (DNA): TGTGCCAGCAGCTCGAGGACTAGCGGGGGTGTTGATGAGCAGTTCTTC. This sequence encodes CASSSRTSGGVDEQFF.

The gene calls are TRBV10-1 and TRBJ2-6; tentative D call: TRBD1 (6 bases). Looked up from germline, CDR1 is WNHNN and CDR2 is SYGVQD (reference sequence). V was shortened by 6 bases and J by 8 bases, with 17 bases between the two germline ends. The CDR3 length is 15 residues. CDR3 bases: TGCGCCAGCAGCCAAGTAAACAGGGAGACCAACGTCCTGACTTTC. This sequence encodes CASSQVNRETNVLTF.

This chain links TRBV5-8 with TRBJ1-5; D is perhaps TRBD1 (6 bases). The V and J ends lost 0 bases and 6 bases respectively, with 10 bases between them. CDR1 is SGHTS, CDR2 YDEGEE, per germline. The CDR3 has 14 residues. The CDR3 DNA is TGTGCCAGCAGCTTGGTTGCGGGGGCTCAGCCCCAGCATTTT. Translated, it gives CASSLVAGAQPQHF. Full variable domain (missing parts from reference TRBV5-8 and TRBJ1-5): EAGVTQSPTHLIKTRGQQATLRCSPISGHTSVYWYQQALGLGLQFLLWYDEGEERNRGNFPPRFSGRQFPNYSSELNVNALELEDSALYLCASSLVAGAQPQHFGDGTRLSIL.

V gene TRBV9 combines with J gene TRBJ1-6, with D tentatively TRBD1 (5 bases). Trimming cost V 0 bases and J 9 bases, with 13 bases left between them. The CDR3 totals 15 residues. Germline V gene data show CDR1 as SGDLS and CDR2 as YYNGEE. The CDR3 here is CASSVGKGLGSPLHF. The CDR3 region has the DNA TGTGCCAGCAGCGTAGGCAAGGGGCTGGGTTCACCCCTCCACTTT. The full variable domain, completed using reference TRBV9 and TRBJ1-6, is DSGVTQTPKHLITATGQRVTLRCSPRSGDLSVYWYQQSLDQGLQFLIQYYNGEERAKGNILERFSAQQFPDLHSELNLSSLELGDSALYFCASSVGKGLGSPLHFGNGTRLTVT.

This chain joins TRBV7-8 and TRBJ1-3; TRBD1 might be the D (5 bases). The CDR3 runs 14 residues. The germline V gene encodes CDR1 SGHVS and CDR2 FQNEAQ. V shed 5 bases and J shed 4 bases, with 12 bases lying between them. CDR3 amino acids: CASSLRVYGNTIYF. The CDR3 DNA reads TGTGCCAGCAGCCTCAGGGTTTACGGAAACACCATATATTTT.

The CDR3 spells CAISVGLAGAGYEQYF. The CDR3 nucleotides are TGTGCCATCAGTGTAGGACTAGCGGGGGCCGGGTACGAGCAGTACTTC. This rearrangement joins TRBV10-3 to TRBJ2-7; 13 nucleotides agree with TRBD2. Germline V CDR1 and CDR2: ENHRY, SYGVKD. CDR3 length: 16 residues. V shed 4 bases and J 4 bases; nucleotides not matched to a gene: 7.

V and J are TRBV4-1 and TRBJ2-2; TRBD2 matches 7 bases. The CDR3 is made up of 16 amino acids. V was pared by 1 base and J by 2 bases, with 4 bases of the junction left unmatched. Germline V gene sequence: CDR1 MGHRA, CDR2 YSYEKL. The CDR3 reads CASSQGPSGNTGELFF. The CDR3, as DNA: TGCGCCAGCAGCCAAGGTCCTAGCGGCAACACCGGGGAGCTGTTTTTT.

The chain joins TRBV6-4 to TRBJ2-6; a weak D match, TRBD2 (5 bases). The CDR3 extends over 16 amino acids. Deletions cut 6 bases from V and 2 bases from J, with 14 bases between. Germline assignment: CDR1 MRHNA and CDR2 SNTAGT. CDR3 sequence (DNA): TGTGCCAGCAGCATATCTGCCGGGACTGGGGCCAACGTCCTGACTTTC. This gives the protein CASSISAGTGANVLTF.

The rearrangement links TRBV3-1 (or the pseudogene TRBV3-2) to TRBJ1-2, with 8 positions matching TRBD1. Germline CDR1 is LGHDT and CDR2 is YNNKEL (reference sequence). The CDR3 sequence is 14 residues long. Germline trimming cut 5 bases from V and 5 bases from J; bases unmatched to any gene: 7. CDR3 in amino acids: CASSSAGTGYGYTF. DNA of the CDR3: TGTGCCAGCAGCTCAGCCGGGACAGGTTATGGCTACACCTTC.

The chain has TRBV6-5 and TRBJ1-1; no reliable D call. Trimming took 7 bases from V and 1 from J, leaving 7 bases between them. Germline CDR1 is MNHEY and CDR2 is SVGAGI. This CDR3 contains 12 residues. The CDR3 bases are TGTGCCAGCATGCCACAGAACACTGAAGCTTTCTTT. Translation gives CASMPQNTEAFF.

This clone was observed a handful of times. The chain uses TRBV5-1 and TRBJ1-2; D gene ambiguous. Germline-derived CDR1 and CDR2 are SGHRS and YFSETQ. The CDR3 length is 12 residues. V lost 0 bases, J lost 5 bases, and 5 bases lay in between. In DNA form, the CDR3 reads TGCGCCAGCAGCTTGGACTATTATGGCTACACCTTC. Its protein is CASSLDYYGYTF.

The chain recombines TRBV18 with TRBJ2-2; 12 bases line up with TRBD2. Trimming took 5 bases from V and 4 from J; bases not matched to a gene: 2. The CDR3 totals 15 residues. The germline gives CDR1 KGHSH, CDR2 LQKENI. The CDR3 sequence is CASSGLAGPTGELFF. CDR3 in DNA: TGTGCCAGCTCAGGACTAGCGGGGCCCACCGGGGAGCTGTTTTTT.